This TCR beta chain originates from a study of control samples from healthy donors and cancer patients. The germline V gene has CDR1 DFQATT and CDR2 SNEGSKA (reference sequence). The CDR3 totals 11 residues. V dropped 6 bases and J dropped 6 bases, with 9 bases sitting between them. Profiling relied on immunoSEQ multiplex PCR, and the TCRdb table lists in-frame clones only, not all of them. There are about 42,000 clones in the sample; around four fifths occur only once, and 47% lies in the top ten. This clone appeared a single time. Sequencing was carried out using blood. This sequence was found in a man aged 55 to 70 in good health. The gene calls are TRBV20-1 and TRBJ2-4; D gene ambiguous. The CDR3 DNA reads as TGCAGTGCCCAACATGGAAACATTCAGTACTTC. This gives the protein CSAQHGNIQYF.